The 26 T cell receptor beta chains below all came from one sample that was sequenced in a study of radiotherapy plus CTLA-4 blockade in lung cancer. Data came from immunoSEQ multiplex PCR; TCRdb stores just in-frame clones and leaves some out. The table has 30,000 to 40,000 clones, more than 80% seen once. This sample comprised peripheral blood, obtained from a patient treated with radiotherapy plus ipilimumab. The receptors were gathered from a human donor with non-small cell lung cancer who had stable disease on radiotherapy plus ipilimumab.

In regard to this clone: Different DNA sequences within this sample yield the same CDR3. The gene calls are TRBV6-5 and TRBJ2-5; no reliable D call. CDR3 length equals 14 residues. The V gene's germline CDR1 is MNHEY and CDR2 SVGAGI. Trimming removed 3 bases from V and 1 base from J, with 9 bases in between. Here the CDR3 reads CASSYSLIQETQYF. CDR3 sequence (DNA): TGTGCCAGCAGTTATTCCCTAATCCAAGAGACCCAGTACTTC.

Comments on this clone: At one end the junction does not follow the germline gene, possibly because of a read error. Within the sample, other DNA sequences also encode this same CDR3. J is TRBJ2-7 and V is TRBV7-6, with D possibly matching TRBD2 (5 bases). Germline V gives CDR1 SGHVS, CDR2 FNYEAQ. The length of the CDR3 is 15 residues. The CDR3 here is CASSPAADGSYEQYF. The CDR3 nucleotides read TGTGCCAGCAGCCCCGCAGCGGACGGTTCCTACGAGCAGTATTTC.

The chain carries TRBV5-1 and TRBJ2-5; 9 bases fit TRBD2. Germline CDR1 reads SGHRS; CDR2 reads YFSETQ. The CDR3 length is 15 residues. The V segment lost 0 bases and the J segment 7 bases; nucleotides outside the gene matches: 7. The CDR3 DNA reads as TGCGCCAGCAGCTTGGAGGTAGCGGGAGCCGGGACCCAGTACTTC. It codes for CASSLEVAGAGTQYF.

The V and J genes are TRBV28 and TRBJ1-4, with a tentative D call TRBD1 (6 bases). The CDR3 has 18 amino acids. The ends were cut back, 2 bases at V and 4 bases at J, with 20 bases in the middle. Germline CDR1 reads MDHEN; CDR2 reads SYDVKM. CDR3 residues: CASSLVGAGGGLNEKLFF. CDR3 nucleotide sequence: TGTGCCAGCAGTTTAGTCGGGGCGGGAGGGGGTCTTAATGAAAAACTGTTTTTT.

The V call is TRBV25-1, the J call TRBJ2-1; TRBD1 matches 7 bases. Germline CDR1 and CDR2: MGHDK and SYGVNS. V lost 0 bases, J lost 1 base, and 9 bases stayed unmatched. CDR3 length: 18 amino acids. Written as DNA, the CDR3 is TGTGCCAGCAGTGAATATGGGGCCTCGGACAGGTCCTACAATGAGCAGTTCTTC. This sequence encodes CASSEYGASDRSYNEQFF.

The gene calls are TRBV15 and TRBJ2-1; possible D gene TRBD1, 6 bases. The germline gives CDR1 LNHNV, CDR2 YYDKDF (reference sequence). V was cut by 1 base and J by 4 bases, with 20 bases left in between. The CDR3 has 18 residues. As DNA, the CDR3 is TGTGCCACCAGCAGAGGAGGGGGACCGGGAACACAATACAATGAGCAGTTCTTC. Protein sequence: CATSRGGGPGTQYNEQFF.

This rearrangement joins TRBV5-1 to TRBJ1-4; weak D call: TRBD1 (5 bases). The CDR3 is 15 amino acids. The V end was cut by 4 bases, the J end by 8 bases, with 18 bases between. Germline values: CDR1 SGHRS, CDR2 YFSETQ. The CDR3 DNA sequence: TGCGCCAGCAGCGCCGGGACCGCCGGGAGAGAAAAACTGTTTTTT. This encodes CASSAGTAGREKLFF.

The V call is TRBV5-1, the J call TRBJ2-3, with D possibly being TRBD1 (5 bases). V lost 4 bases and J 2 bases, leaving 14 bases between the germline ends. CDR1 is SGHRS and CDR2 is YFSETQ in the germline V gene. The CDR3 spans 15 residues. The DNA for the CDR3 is TGCGCCAGCAGCATCCACAGGAGTCTCACAGATACGCAGTATTTT. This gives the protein CASSIHRSLTDTQYF.

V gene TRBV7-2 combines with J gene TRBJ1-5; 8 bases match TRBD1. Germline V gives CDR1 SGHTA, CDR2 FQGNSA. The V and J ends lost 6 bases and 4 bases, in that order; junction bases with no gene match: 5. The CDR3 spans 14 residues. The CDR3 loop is CASSSTGGNQPQHF. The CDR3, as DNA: TGTGCCAGCAGTTCCACAGGGGGTAATCAGCCCCAGCATTTT.

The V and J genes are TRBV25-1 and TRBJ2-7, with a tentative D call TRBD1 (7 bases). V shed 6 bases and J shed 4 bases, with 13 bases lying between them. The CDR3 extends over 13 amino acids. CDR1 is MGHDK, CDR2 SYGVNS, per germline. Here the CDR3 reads CASRGAGGYEQYF. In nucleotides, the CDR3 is TGTGCCAGCAGAGGGGCAGGGGGGTACGAGCAGTACTTC.

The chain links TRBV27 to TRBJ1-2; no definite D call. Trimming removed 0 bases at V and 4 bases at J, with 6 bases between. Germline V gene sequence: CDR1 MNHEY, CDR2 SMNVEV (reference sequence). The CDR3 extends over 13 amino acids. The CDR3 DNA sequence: TGTGCCAGCAGTTTATCCCGCGCCTATGGCTACACCTTC. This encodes CASSLSRAYGYTF.

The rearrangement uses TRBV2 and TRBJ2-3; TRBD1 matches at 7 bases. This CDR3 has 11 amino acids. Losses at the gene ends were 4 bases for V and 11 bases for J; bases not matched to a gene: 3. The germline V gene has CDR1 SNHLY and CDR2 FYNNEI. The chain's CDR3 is CASSARGLQYF. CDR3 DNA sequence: TGTGCCAGCAGTGCGAGGGGGCTGCAGTATTTT. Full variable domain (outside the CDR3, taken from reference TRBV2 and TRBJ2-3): EPEVTQTPSHQVTQMGQEVILRCVPISNHLYFYWYRQILGQKVEFLVSFYNNEISEKSEIFDDQFSVERPDGSNFTLKIRSTKLEDSAMYFCASSARGLQYFGPGTRLTVL.

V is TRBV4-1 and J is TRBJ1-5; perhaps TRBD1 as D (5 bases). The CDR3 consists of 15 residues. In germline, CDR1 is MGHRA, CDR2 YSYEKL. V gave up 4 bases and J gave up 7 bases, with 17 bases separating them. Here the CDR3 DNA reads TGCGCCAGCAGCCTAGAGGGGAAGGGGCGACAGCCCCAGCATTTT. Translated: CASSLEGKGRQPQHF.

This CDR3 reads CASSEPPNGGYGYTF. The CDR3, as DNA: TGTGCCAGCAGTGAACCCCCAAACGGAGGGTATGGCTACACCTTC. V and J are TRBV2 and TRBJ1-2; D uncertain. CDR1 is SNHLY and CDR2 is FYNNEI in the germline V gene. The CDR3 is made up of 15 amino acids. V gave up 2 bases and J gave up 5 bases, with 15 bases separating them.

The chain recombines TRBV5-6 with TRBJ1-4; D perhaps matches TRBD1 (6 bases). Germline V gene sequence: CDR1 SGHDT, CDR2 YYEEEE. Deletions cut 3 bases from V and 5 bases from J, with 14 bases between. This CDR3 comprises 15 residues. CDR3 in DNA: TGTGCCAGCAGCTCCTGGACAGCAGGAAATGAAAAACTGTTTTTT. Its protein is CASSSWTAGNEKLFF.

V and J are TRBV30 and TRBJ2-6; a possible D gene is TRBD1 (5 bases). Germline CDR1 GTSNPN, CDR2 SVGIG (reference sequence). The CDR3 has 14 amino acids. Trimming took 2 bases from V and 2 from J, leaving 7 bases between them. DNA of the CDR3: TGTGCCTGGAGTAGGGGCGCTGGGGCCAACGTCCTGACTTTC. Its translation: CAWSRGAGANVLTF.

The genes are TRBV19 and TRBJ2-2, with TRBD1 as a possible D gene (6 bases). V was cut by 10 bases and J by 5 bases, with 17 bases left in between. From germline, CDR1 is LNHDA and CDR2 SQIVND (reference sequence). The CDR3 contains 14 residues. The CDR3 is CATNAGAETGELFF. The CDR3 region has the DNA TGTGCCACCAATGCAGGGGCAGAGACCGGGGAGCTGTTTTTT.

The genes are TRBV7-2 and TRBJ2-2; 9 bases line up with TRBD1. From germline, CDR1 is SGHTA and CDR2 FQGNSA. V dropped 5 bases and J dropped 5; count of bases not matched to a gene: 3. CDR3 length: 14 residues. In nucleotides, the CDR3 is TGTGCCAGCAGCCAACAGGGGGCAACCGGGGAGCTGTTTTTT. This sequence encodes CASSQQGATGELFF.

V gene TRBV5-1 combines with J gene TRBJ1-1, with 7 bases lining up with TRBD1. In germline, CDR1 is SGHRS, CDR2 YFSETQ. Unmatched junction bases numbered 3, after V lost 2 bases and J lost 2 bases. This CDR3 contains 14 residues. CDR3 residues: CASSLQGPNTEAFF. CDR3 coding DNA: TGCGCCAGCAGCTTACAGGGGCCCAACACTGAAGCTTTCTTT.

The CDR3 region is CASSLTLADYNEQFF. The CDR3 bases are TGTGCCAGCAGTTTAACCTTAGCGGACTACAATGAGCAGTTCTTC. This chain connects TRBV27 to TRBJ2-1; D may be TRBD2 (6 bases). From germline, CDR1 is MNHEY and CDR2 SMNVEV (reference sequence). This CDR3 contains 15 residues. V was shortened by 2 bases and J by 3 bases, with 11 bases between the two germline ends.

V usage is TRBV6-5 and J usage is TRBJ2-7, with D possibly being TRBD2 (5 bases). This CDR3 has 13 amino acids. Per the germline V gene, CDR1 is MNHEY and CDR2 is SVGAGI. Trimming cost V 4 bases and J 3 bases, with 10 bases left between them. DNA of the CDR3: TGTGCCAGCAGTTTCTCAGAGGGCTACGAGCAGTACTTC. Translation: CASSFSEGYEQYF.

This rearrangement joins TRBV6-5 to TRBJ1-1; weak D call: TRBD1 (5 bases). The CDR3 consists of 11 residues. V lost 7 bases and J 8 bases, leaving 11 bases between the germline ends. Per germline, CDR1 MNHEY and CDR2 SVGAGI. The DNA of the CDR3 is TGTGCCAGCATACGAGACAGCGAAGCTTTCTTT. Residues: CASIRDSEAFF.

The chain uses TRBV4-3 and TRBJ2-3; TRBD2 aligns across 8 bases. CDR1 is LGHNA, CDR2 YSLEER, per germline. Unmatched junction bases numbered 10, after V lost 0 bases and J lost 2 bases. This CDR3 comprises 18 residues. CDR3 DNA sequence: TGCGCCAGCAGCCAAGATCGCACTAGCGGAGGAAACACAGATACGCAGTATTTT. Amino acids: CASSQDRTSGGNTDTQYF.

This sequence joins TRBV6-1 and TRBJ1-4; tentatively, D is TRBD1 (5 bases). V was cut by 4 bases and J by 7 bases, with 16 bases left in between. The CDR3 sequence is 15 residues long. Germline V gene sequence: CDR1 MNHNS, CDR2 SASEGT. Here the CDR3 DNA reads TGTGCCAGCAGTGGACGACAGCCCCAAATTGAAAAACTGTTTTTT. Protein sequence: CASSGRQPQIEKLFF.

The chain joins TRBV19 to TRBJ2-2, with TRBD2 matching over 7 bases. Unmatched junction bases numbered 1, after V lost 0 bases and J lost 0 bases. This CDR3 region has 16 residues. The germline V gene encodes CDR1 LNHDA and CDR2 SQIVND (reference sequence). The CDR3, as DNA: TGTGCCAGTAGTATAGAGGCGGGAGCGAACACCGGGGAGCTGTTTTTT. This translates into CASSIEAGANTGELFF.

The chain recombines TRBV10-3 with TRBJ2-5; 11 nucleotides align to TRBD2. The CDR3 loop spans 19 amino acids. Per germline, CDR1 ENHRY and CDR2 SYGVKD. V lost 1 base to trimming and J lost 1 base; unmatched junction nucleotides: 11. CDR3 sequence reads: CAISEFGTSGRGAQETQYF. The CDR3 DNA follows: TGTGCCATCAGTGAGTTCGGGACTAGCGGCCGAGGGGCCCAAGAGACCCAGTACTTC.